Listed here are 9 T cell receptor beta chains from one sample, sequenced in a study of blood T cell repertoires in COVID-19. Here immunoSEQ multiplex PCR was the method, and the copy in TCRdb shows in-frame clones only, minus some. The sample yields 350,000 or so clones, around 89% seen once. Source material: peripheral blood. All receptors derive from a woman aged 25 to 39 with COVID-19, enrolled during active disease.

V and J are TRBV19 and TRBJ1-6; the match to TRBD1 covers 9 bases. The germline CDR1 and CDR2 sequences are LNHDA and SQIVND (reference sequence). This CDR3 has 14 amino acids. After removal of 6 bases from V and 9 bases from J, the junction contained 6 bases not matched to a gene. The CDR3 DNA follows: TGTGCCAGTAGAACCGGGACAGGGCTTTCACCCCTCCACTTT. The encoded protein is CASRTGTGLSPLHF.

V gene TRBV5-1 combines with J gene TRBJ2-7; 12 positions match TRBD2. The CDR3 spans 17 residues. Germline V gene data show CDR1 as SGHRS and CDR2 as YFSETQ. J was trimmed by 4 bases and V by 0 bases; bases with no gene match: 8. CDR3 loop: CASSLVALAGGQYEQYF. In DNA, the CDR3 is TGCGCCAGCAGCTTGGTGGCCCTAGCGGGGGGGCAGTACGAGCAGTACTTC.

The chain's CDR3 is CASKRQGAYGYTF. CDR3 DNA: TGTGCCAGCAAACGACAGGGGGCCTATGGCTACACCTTC. The chain combines TRBV9 with TRBJ1-2; TRBD1 matches 10 bases. This CDR3 contains 13 residues. The junction had 3 bases not matched to a gene; V was cut back by 6 bases and J by 4 bases. Germline V gives CDR1 SGDLS, CDR2 YYNGEE.

The chain links TRBV3-1 (or the pseudogene TRBV3-2) to TRBJ1-4; TRBD1 matches 11 bases. The CDR3 is 15 residues long. Germline CDR1 and CDR2: LGHDT and YNNKEL (reference sequence). J gave up 8 bases and V 6 bases, and 8 bases lay outside the gene matches. CDR3 nucleotides: TGTGCCAGCAGACTTGAAGGGACAGGGGGAGAAAAACTGTTTTTT. Translated: CASRLEGTGGEKLFF.

This chain connects TRBV6-5 to TRBJ1-2; D unresolved. The V end was cut by 4 bases, the J end by 8 bases, with 11 bases between. This CDR3 has 12 amino acids. The germline CDR1 and CDR2 sequences are MNHEY and SVGAGI. This chain's CDR3 is CASSFNREGYTF. The DNA of the CDR3 is TGTGCCAGCAGTTTCAATCGAGAAGGCTACACCTTC.

The chain couples TRBV5-5 to TRBJ2-7, with a possible D match to TRBD1 (5 bases). This CDR3 is built from 14 residues. In germline, CDR1 is SGHKS, CDR2 YYEKEE (reference sequence). Trimming stripped 0 bases from V and 3 bases from J, with 10 bases between. CDR3 DNA: TGTGCCAGCAGCTTGGGGACACCCGGCTACGAGCAGTACGTC. Translated: CASSLGTPGYEQYV.

The V call is TRBV15, the J call TRBJ1-6; the match to TRBD1 covers 7 bases. The length of the CDR3 is 17 residues. Germline V gene lookup returns CDR1 LNHNV and CDR2 YYDKDF (reference sequence). The V gene end was trimmed by 5 bases and the J gene end by 8 bases; junction bases not matched to a gene: 15. CDR3 loop: CATSGLRGRGGDSPLHF. CDR3 sequence (DNA): TGTGCCACCAGCGGCCTTAGGGGGCGGGGGGGAGATTCACCCCTCCACTTT.

The chain links TRBV5-1 to TRBJ1-1, with TRBD1 matching over 7 bases. V was clipped by 2 bases and J by 1 base; unmatched bases: 8. The CDR3 extends over 16 amino acids. CDR1 is SGHRS and CDR2 is YFSETQ in the germline V gene. The CDR3 region is CASSFANRGPNTEAFF. For the CDR3, the DNA is TGCGCCAGCAGCTTTGCGAACAGGGGACCGAACACTGAAGCTTTCTTT.

The CDR3 region is CSASWTSYEQYF. For the CDR3, the DNA is TGCAGTGCTAGTTGGACAAGCTACGAGCAGTACTTC. The chain employs TRBV20-1 and TRBJ2-7, with D tentatively TRBD1 (5 bases). The germline gives CDR1 DFQATT, CDR2 SNEGSKA (reference sequence). Trimming pared 3 bases from V and 3 bases from J, leaving 9 bases between. The CDR3 sequence is 12 residues long.